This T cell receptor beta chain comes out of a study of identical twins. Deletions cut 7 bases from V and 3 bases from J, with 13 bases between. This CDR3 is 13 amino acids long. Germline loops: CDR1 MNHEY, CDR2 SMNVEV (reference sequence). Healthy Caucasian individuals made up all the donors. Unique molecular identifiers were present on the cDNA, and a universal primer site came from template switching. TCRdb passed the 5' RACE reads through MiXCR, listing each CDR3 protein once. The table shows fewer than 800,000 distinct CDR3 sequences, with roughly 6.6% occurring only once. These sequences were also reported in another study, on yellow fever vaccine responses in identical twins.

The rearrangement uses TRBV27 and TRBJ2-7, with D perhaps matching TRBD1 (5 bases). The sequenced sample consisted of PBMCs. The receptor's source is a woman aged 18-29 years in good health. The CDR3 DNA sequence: TGTGCCAGCACAAACTGGGGCGGCTACGAGCAGTACTTC. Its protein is CASTNWGGYEQYF.